This is a list of T cell receptor beta chains from one sample in a study of identifying expanded T cells in peripheral blood. The assay was immunoSEQ multiplex PCR, and TCRdb's table has in-frame clones only and misses some. The table has some 75,000 clones, approximately 87% seen once. Input material: blood. All receptors derive from a person aged 18-69 years in good health. Each CDR3 is given with its conserved first and last residue. Fields, in order: clone size, V gene, D gene, J gene, CDR3 protein, CDR3 DNA. The D gene is left open where the match is weak. Size is stated for part of the rows, as once, few or many counts, or as a class when the clone is expanded.

size: .
V: TRBV19
D: .
J: TRBJ2-2
CDR3: CASSRGAGELFF
DNA: TGTGCCAGTAGTAGGGGGGCCGGGGAGCTGTTTTTT

size: .
V: TRBV5-4
D: .
J: TRBJ2-7
CDR3: CASSLEAASFEQYF
DNA: TGTGCCAGCAGCTTGGAGGCGGCTAGTTTCGAGCAGTACTTC

size: few
V: TRBV4-2
D: .
J: TRBJ2-7
CDR3: CASSQDDRSGYEQYF
DNA: TGTGCCAGCAGCCAAGATGACAGGTCCGGGTACGAGCAGTACTTC

size: once
V: TRBV4-1
D: .
J: TRBJ1-1
CDR3: CASSQDIRARDAFF
DNA: TGCGCCAGCAGCCAAGATATCAGGGCTCGCGACGCTTTCTTT

size: once
V: TRBV10-2
D: TRBD1
J: TRBJ2-3
CDR3: CASSESEGGTQYF
DNA: TGCGCCAGCAGTGAGTCGGAAGGGGGCACGCAGTATTTT

size: .
V: TRBV6-5
D: .
J: TRBJ2-1
CDR3: CASSPAEPYNEQFF
DNA: TGTGCCAGCAGCCCAGCGGAGCCCTACAATGAGCAGTTCTTC

size: .
V: TRBV12-5
D: .
J: TRBJ1-1
CDR3: CASGLAGQKNTEAFF
DNA: TGTGCTAGTGGTTTGGCTGGACAGAAGAACACTGAAGCTTTCTTT

size: .
V: TRBV6-5
D: TRBD1
J: TRBJ2-3
CDR3: CASSYSFTGGTDTQYF
DNA: TGTGCCAGCAGTTACTCATTCACAGGGGGCACAGATACGCAGTATTTT

size: .
V: TRBV6-5
D: .
J: TRBJ2-7
CDR3: CASSYWGDSAYEQYF
DNA: TGTGCCAGCAGTTACTGGGGGGACTCTGCCTACGAGCAGTACTTC

size: .
V: TRBV19
D: .
J: TRBJ2-3
CDR3: CASSRYSQDTQYF
DNA: TGTGCCAGTAGTAGATACAGCCAGGATACGCAGTATTTT

size: .
V: TRBV2
D: .
J: TRBJ1-5
CDR3: CASTGRGPNQPQHF
DNA: TGTGCCAGCACGGGAAGGGGACCCAATCAGCCCCAGCATTTT

size: .
V: TRBV19
D: .
J: TRBJ1-1
CDR3: CASSPVVRGTEAFF
DNA: TGTGCCAGTAGTCCCGTCGTCAGGGGCACTGAAGCTTTCTTT

size: .
V: TRBV9
D: .
J: TRBJ1-3
CDR3: CASSDGNTIYF
DNA: TGTGCCAGCAGTGATGGAAACACCATATATTTT

size: .
V: TRBV4-3
D: .
J: TRBJ2-5
CDR3: CASARTAGSETQYF
DNA: TGCGCCAGCGCTCGGACAGCTGGAAGTGAGACCCAGTACTTC

size: .
V: TRBV10-3
D: .
J: TRBJ2-2
CDR3: CAISLTGFLGELFF
DNA: TGTGCCATCAGCTTAACGGGGTTCTTAGGGGAGCTGTTTTTT

size: .
V: TRBV6-1
D: .
J: TRBJ2-6
CDR3: CATGNGGAGANVLTF
DNA: TGTGCCACCGGGAACGGGGGCGCTGGGGCCAACGTCCTGACTTTC

size: .
V: TRBV7-2
D: TRBD1
J: TRBJ1-1
CDR3: CASSQQGAVTEAFF
DNA: TGTGCCAGCAGCCAACAGGGGGCGGTAACTGAAGCTTTCTTT

size: .
V: TRBV19
D: TRBD1
J: TRBJ1-6
CDR3: CASSSDRGLNNSPLHF
DNA: TGTGCCAGTAGTTCCGACAGGGGATTGAATAATTCACCCCTCCACTTT

size: .
V: TRBV19
D: TRBD1
J: TRBJ1-2
CDR3: CASSIGMKMTGMNYGYTF
DNA: TGTGCCAGTAGTATAGGGATGAAAATGACAGGGATGAACTATGGCTACACCTTC

size: .
V: TRBV28
D: .
J: TRBJ1-2
CDR3: CASSPFNGIGYGYTF
DNA: TGTGCCAGCAGTCCCTTTAACGGTATCGGCTATGGCTACACCTTC

size: .
V: TRBV4-1
D: .
J: TRBJ2-1
CDR3: CASSRSNDEQFF
DNA: TGCGCCAGCAGCCGTTCAAACGATGAGCAGTTCTTC

size: .
V: TRBV5-1
D: .
J: TRBJ2-3
CDR3: CASSLESPSTDTQYF
DNA: TGCGCCAGCAGCTTGGAAAGTCCTAGCACAGATACGCAGTATTTT

size: .
V: TRBV5-1
D: TRBD2
J: TRBJ2-7
CDR3: CASSFSSLAGGDQKYF
DNA: TGCGCCAGCAGCTTCAGCAGCCTAGCGGGGGGCGATCAAAAGTACTTC

size: .
V: TRBV11-3
D: TRBD1
J: TRBJ1-6
CDR3: CASSLGQPNSPLHF
DNA: TGTGCCAGCAGCTTGGGACAGCCTAATTCACCCCTCCACTTT

size: .
V: TRBV28
D: TRBD1
J: TRBJ1-5
CDR3: CASSLLGQGGQPQHF
DNA: TGTGCCAGCAGTTTATTGGGACAGGGGGGTCAGCCCCAGCATTTT

size: .
V: TRBV12-5
D: .
J: TRBJ2-3
CDR3: CASGLLADTQYF
DNA: TGTGCTAGTGGTTTGTTGGCAGATACGCAGTATTTT

size: .
V: TRBV5-1
D: TRBD1
J: TRBJ2-1
CDR3: CASNPTGIYNEQFF
DNA: TGCGCCAGCAACCCGACAGGGATATACAATGAGCAGTTCTTC

size: once
V: TRBV19
D: .
J: TRBJ2-2
CDR3: CASSIDNTGELFF
DNA: TGTGCCAGTAGTATAGACAACACCGGGGAGCTGTTTTTT

size: .
V: TRBV6-5
D: TRBD1
J: TRBJ1-3
CDR3: CASRNRGDSGNTIYF
DNA: TGTGCCAGCAGAAACAGGGGCGATTCCGGAAACACCATATATTTT

size: .
V: TRBV7-3
D: .
J: TRBJ2-2
CDR3: CASSLALAQTGELFF
DNA: TGTGCCAGCAGCTTAGCCCTAGCGCAGACCGGGGAGCTGTTTTTT

size: .
V: TRBV15
D: .
J: TRBJ2-1
CDR3: CATSRDIWQYNEQFF
DNA: TGTGCCACCAGCAGAGATATATGGCAGTACAATGAGCAGTTCTTC

size: .
V: TRBV7-6
D: TRBD2
J: TRBJ2-7
CDR3: CASSLGGEGPYEQYF
DNA: TGTGCCAGCAGCTTAGGGGGGGAGGGCCCCTACGAGCAGTACTTC

size: .
V: TRBV5-1
D: TRBD1
J: TRBJ2-3
CDR3: CASSRDRGSGTDTQYF
DNA: TGCGCCAGCAGCAGGGACAGGGGAAGTGGCACAGATACGCAGTATTTT

size: few
V: TRBV7-8
D: TRBD1
J: TRBJ2-7
CDR3: CASSLGTGGILYEQYF
DNA: TGTGCCAGCAGCTTAGGTACAGGGGGGATACTCTACGAGCAGTACTTC

size: .
V: TRBV6-1
D: TRBD2
J: TRBJ2-7
CDR3: CASSEVGTSGFSYEQYF
DNA: TGTGCCAGCAGTGAAGTGGGGACTAGCGGGTTCTCCTACGAGCAGTACTTC

size: .
V: TRBV5-5
D: .
J: TRBJ1-6
CDR3: CASSLGSSYNSPLHF
DNA: TGTGCCAGCAGCTTGGGGAGCTCCTATAATTCACCCCTCCACTTT

size: .
V: TRBV7-9
D: .
J: TRBJ2-3
CDR3: CASSLGGPDTQYF
DNA: TGTGCCAGCAGCCTGGGGGGGCCAGATACGCAGTATTTT

size: .
V: TRBV29-1
D: .
J: TRBJ2-3
CDR3: CSVAGGTDTQYF
DNA: TGCAGCGTTGCCGGGGGCACAGATACGCAGTATTTT

size: .
V: TRBV7-6
D: .
J: TRBJ2-5
CDR3: CASSPSRRETQYF
DNA: TGTGCCAGCAGCCCGAGCCGGAGGGAGACCCAGTACTTC

size: .
V: TRBV18
D: .
J: TRBJ2-7
CDR3: CASSPGTGREQYF
DNA: TGTGCCAGCTCACCTGGGACGGGGCGCGAGCAGTACTTC

size: .
V: TRBV18
D: .
J: TRBJ1-1
CDR3: CASSARMNTEAFF
DNA: TGTGCCAGCTCGGCCAGGATGAACACTGAAGCTTTCTTT

size: .
V: TRBV7-8
D: TRBD1
J: TRBJ1-1
CDR3: CASSPGQGNTEAFF
DNA: TGTGCCAGCAGCCCGGGACAGGGGAACACTGAAGCTTTCTTT

size: .
V: TRBV28
D: .
J: TRBJ2-3
CDR3: CASTRTDTQYF
DNA: TGTGCCAGCACCAGAACAGATACGCAGTATTTT

size: .
V: TRBV5-6
D: .
J: TRBJ1-1
CDR3: CASSSLSDGEAFF
DNA: TGTGCCAGCAGCTCCCTTTCGGACGGTGAAGCTTTCTTT

size: .
V: TRBV7-6
D: TRBD1
J: TRBJ1-3
CDR3: CASSLGTGGAGSGNTIYF
DNA: TGTGCCAGCAGCTTAGGGACAGGGGGCGCTGGATCTGGAAACACCATATATTTT

size: .
V: TRBV6-1
D: .
J: TRBJ1-1
CDR3: CATRRGVNTEAFF
DNA: TGTGCCACACGAAGGGGCGTAAACACTGAAGCTTTCTTT

size: .
V: TRBV20-1
D: .
J: TRBJ1-5
CDR3: CSARDQAVGHF
DNA: TGCAGTGCTAGAGATCAGGCAGTAGGGCATTTT

size: .
V: TRBV14
D: .
J: TRBJ2-3
CDR3: CASSHIRRSVIHTDTQYF
DNA: TGTGCCAGCAGCCATATCAGGAGGTCTGTTATTCACACAGATACGCAGTATTTT

size: .
V: TRBV5-6
D: .
J: TRBJ2-5
CDR3: CASGQRQETQYF
DNA: TGTGCCAGTGGACAGAGGCAAGAGACCCAGTACTTC

size: .
V: TRBV21-1
D: .
J: TRBJ2-5
CDR3: CASSKARRRGETQYF
DNA: TGTGCCAGCAGCAAAGCTCGACGGCGAGGCGAGACCCAGTACTTC

size: .
V: TRBV4-3
D: .
J: TRBJ2-4
CDR3: CASSQDREDIQYF
DNA: TGCGCCAGCAGCCAAGACAGAGAGGACATTCAGTACTTC

size: .
V: TRBV4-1
D: .
J: TRBJ2-4
CDR3: CASSQDPGAVGIQYF
DNA: TGCGCCAGCAGCCAAGATCCGGGGGCAGTTGGGATTCAGTACTTC